This TCR beta chain comes out of a study of neoadjuvant nivolumab and ipilimumab in lung cancer. Trimming took 6 bases from V and 0 from J, leaving 12 bases between them. The CDR3 extends over 14 amino acids. Germline V gene sequence: CDR1 MNHNS, CDR2 SASEGT. Measured with immunoSEQ multiplex PCR; TCRdb has only the in-frame clones, and not every one. The profile shows about 5,300 clones, around 92% of them singletons. Whole-study findings and limits: From pretherapy to surgery, tumor richness and clonality rose with dual therapy. Resected-tumor TCR richness correlated positively with pretherapy blood richness.

As concerns this clone: Its antigen is undetermined.

The source is an adult with non-small cell lung cancer. Some clones in this sample may be carry-over from other donors' samples. This specimen was blood, taken after neoadjuvant nivolumab, alone or with ipilimumab, at or shortly before surgery. This chain uses TRBV6-1 with TRBJ2-7, with a possible D match to TRBD1 (5 bases). CDR3 nucleotide sequence: TGTGCCAGCAGCCTTACGACAGCCTCCTACGAGCAGTACTTC. Its translation: CASSLTTASYEQYF.